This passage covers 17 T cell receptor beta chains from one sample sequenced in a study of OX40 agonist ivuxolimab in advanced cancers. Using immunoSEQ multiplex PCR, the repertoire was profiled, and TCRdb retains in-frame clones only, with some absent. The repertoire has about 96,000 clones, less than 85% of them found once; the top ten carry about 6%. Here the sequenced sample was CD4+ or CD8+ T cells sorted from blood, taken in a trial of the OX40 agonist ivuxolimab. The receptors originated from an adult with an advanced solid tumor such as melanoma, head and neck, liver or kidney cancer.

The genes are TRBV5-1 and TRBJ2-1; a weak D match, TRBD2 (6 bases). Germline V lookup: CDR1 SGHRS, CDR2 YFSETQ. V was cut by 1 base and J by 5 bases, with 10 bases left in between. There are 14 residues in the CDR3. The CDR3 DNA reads TGCGCCAGCAGCTTGAGGCGGGGAGACAATGAGCAGTTCTTC. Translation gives CASSLRRGDNEQFF.

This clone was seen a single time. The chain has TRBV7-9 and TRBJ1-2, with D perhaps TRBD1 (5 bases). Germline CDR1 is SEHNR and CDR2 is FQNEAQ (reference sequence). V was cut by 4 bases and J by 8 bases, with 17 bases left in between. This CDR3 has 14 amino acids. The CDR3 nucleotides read TGTGCCAGCAGCTCCGGGACGCTCAACTCCGGCTACACCTTC. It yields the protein CASSSGTLNSGYTF.

CDR3 nucleotide sequence: TGTGCCATCGGCGGGACAGCAAATCAGCCCCAGCATTTT. Its protein is CAIGGTANQPQHF. This chain connects TRBV10-3 to TRBJ1-5, with 7 bases fitting TRBD1. V lost 8 bases to trimming and J lost 4 bases; unmatched junction nucleotides: 5. Germline V gives CDR1 ENHRY, CDR2 SYGVKD. The CDR3 has 13 residues.

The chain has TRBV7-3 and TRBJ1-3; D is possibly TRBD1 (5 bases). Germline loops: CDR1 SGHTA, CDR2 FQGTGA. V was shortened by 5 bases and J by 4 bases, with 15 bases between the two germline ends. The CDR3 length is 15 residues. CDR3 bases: TGTGCCAGCAGCCCTACGGGCAGGGCGGGAAACACCATATATTTT. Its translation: CASSPTGRAGNTIYF.

The CDR3 nucleotides are TGCAGCGTTTGGGCGGGGACAAACGAGCAGTTCTTC. Amino acids: CSVWAGTNEQFF. V is TRBV29-1 and J is TRBJ2-1; TRBD1 or TRBD2 may be the D gene (6 bases each). Trimming left V 5 bases short and J 10 bases short, with 15 bases between. The CDR3 is made up of 12 amino acids. Germline V gives CDR1 SQVTM, CDR2 ANQGSEA.

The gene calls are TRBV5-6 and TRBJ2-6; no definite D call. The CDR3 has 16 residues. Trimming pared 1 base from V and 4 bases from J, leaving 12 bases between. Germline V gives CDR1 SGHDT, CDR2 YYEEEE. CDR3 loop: CASSLKGKGGANVLTF. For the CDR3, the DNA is TGTGCCAGCAGCTTGAAAGGGAAGGGCGGGGCCAACGTCCTGACTTTC.

CDR3: CASSLRAPREEKLFF. The CDR3 DNA reads TGTGCCAGCAGCCTCAGGGCACCACGTGAAGAAAAACTGTTTTTT. The V gene is TRBV11-2, the J gene TRBJ1-4; tentatively, D is TRBD1 (5 bases). Germline CDR1 and CDR2: SGHAT and FQNNGV. The CDR3 runs to 15 residues. V was cut by 5 bases and J by 8 bases, with 18 bases left in between.

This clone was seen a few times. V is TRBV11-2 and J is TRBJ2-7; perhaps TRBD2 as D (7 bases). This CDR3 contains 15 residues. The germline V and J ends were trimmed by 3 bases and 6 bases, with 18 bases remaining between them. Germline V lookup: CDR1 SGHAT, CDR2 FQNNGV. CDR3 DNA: TGTGCCAGCAGCTTTTCCGGGGGCGCGGGGGCCGAGCAGTACTTC. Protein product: CASSFSGGAGAEQYF.

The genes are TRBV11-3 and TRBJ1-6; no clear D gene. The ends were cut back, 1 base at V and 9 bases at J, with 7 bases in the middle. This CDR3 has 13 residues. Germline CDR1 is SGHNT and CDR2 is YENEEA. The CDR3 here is CASSLGRRSPLHF. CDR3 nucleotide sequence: TGTGCCAGCAGCTTAGGCAGGCGTTCACCCCTCCACTTT.

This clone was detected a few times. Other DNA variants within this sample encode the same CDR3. In nucleotides, the CDR3 is TGCAGCGTTGAAGCTGGCACCTACGAGCAGTACTTC. Its translation: CSVEAGTYEQYF. The V call is TRBV29-1, the J call TRBJ2-7, with D unclear. CDR3 length: 12 residues. Germline CDR1 is SQVTM and CDR2 is ANQGSEA. The V gene lost 1 base and the J gene lost 2 bases, with 6 bases spanning the gap.

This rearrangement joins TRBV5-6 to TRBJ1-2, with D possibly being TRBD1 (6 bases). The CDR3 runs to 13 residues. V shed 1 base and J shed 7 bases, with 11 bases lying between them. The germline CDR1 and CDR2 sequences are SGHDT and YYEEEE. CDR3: CASSLPQGAGYTF. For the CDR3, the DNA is TGTGCCAGCAGCTTGCCACAGGGAGCTGGCTACACCTTC.

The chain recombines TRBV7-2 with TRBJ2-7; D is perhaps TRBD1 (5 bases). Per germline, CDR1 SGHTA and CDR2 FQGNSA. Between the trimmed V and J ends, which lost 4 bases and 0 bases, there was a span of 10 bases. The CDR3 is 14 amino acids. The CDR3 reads CASSSSTVSYEQYF. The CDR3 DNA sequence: TGTGCCAGCAGCTCCTCGACAGTCTCCTACGAGCAGTACTTC.

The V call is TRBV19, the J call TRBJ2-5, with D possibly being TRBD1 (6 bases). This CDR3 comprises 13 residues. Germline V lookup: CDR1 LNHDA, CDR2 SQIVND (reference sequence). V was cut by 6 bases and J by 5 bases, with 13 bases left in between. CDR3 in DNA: TGTGCCAGTAGAACGGGACAACAGGAGACCCAGTACTTC. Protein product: CASRTGQQETQYF.

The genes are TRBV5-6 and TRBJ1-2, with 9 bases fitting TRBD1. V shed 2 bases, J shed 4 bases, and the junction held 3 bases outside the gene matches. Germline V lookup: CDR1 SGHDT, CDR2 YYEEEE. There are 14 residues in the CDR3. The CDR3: CASSLDRGVYGYTF. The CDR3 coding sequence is TGTGCCAGCAGCTTAGACAGGGGGGTCTATGGCTACACCTTC.

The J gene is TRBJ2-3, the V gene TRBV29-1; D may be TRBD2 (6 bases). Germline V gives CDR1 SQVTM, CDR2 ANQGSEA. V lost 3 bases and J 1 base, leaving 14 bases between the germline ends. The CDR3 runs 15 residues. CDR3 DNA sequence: TGCAGCGTTGAGGGGGGTCCTCAAGGCACAGATACGCAGTATTTT. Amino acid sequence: CSVEGGPQGTDTQYF.

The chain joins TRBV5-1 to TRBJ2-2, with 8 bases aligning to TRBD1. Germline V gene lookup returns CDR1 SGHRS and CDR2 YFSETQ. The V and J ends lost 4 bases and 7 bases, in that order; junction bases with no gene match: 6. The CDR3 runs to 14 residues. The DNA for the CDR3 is TGCGCCAGCAGCCCGGACAGGGTTGGCGGGGAGCTGTTTTTT. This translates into CASSPDRVGGELFF.

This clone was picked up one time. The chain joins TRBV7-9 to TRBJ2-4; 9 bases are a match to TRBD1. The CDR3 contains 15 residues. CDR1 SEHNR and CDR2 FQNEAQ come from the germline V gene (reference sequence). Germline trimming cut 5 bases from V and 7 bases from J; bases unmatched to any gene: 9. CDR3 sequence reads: CASSPRGQGLNIQYF. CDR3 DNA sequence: TGTGCCAGCAGCCCCCGCGGACAGGGGTTGAACATTCAGTACTTC.